The 25 T cell receptor beta chains in this list originate from one sample, sequenced in a study of T cell responses to AZD1222 COVID-19 vaccine. The assay was immunoSEQ multiplex PCR, and TCRdb's table has in-frame clones only and misses some. Here the sample spans about 150,000 clones, roughly 90% being singletons. Sequenced material: peripheral blood, taken 28 days after the second AZD1222 dose. These receptors all come from an adult who received the AZD1222 COVID-19 vaccine.

The genes are TRBV10-3 and TRBJ2-1; tentatively, D is TRBD1 (5 bases). From germline, CDR1 is ENHRY and CDR2 SYGVKD. V lost 2 bases and J 7 bases, leaving 15 bases between the germline ends. The CDR3 extends over 15 amino acids. CDR3 loop: CAISEGQRRKNEQFF. DNA for the CDR3: TGTGCCATCAGTGAGGGACAACGTCGGAAGAATGAGCAGTTCTTC.

The chain combines TRBV5-1 with TRBJ1-2; D might be TRBD1 (5 bases). CDR1 is SGHRS and CDR2 is YFSETQ in the germline V gene. This CDR3 has 13 residues. V shed 3 bases and J shed 7 bases, with 13 bases lying between them. CDR3 nucleotides: TGCGCCAGCAGCTGGGACCCGAAAGGTGGCTACACCTTC. Amino acid sequence: CASSWDPKGGYTF.

The V and J genes are TRBV11-2 and TRBJ2-7; D might be TRBD1 or TRBD2, each matching 5 bases. The germline V gene encodes CDR1 SGHAT and CDR2 FQNNGV. The CDR3 contains 16 residues. Trimming left V 5 bases short and J 2 bases short, with 19 bases between. CDR3 residues: CASSPMLMGPTYEQYF. For the CDR3, the DNA is TGTGCCAGCAGCCCAATGCTGATGGGACCGACCTACGAGCAGTACTTC.

The rearrangement uses TRBV6-5 and TRBJ2-7; tentatively, D is TRBD1 (6 bases). Germline lookup yields CDR1 MNHEY and CDR2 SVGAGI. Between the trimmed V and J ends, which lost 6 bases and 0 bases, there was a span of 12 bases. There are 14 residues in the CDR3. DNA of the CDR3: TGTGCCAGCAGGGCCGGGACATCCTCCTACGAGCAGTACTTC. Encoded protein: CASRAGTSSYEQYF.

V and J are TRBV7-8 and TRBJ1-6; tentative D call: TRBD1 (5 bases). Germline V gene data show CDR1 as SGHVS and CDR2 as FQNEAQ. The CDR3 extends over 14 amino acids. Trimming pared 5 bases from V and 9 bases from J, leaving 14 bases between. For the CDR3, the DNA is TGTGCCAGCAGCGTAACACCGGGACCTTCACCCCTCCACTTT. This sequence encodes CASSVTPGPSPLHF.

V is TRBV13 and J is TRBJ2-7, with D hard to call. Germline V gene sequence: CDR1 PRHDT, CDR2 FYEKMQ (reference sequence). CDR3 length equals 14 residues. Between the trimmed V and J ends, which lost 5 bases and 3 bases, there was a span of 14 bases. The CDR3 sequence is CASSPHDIRYEQYF. Here the CDR3 DNA reads TGTGCCAGCAGCCCACACGACATACGCTACGAGCAGTACTTC.

The V and J genes are TRBV4-1 and TRBJ1-5; D is unresolved. The germline V gene has CDR1 MGHRA and CDR2 YSYEKL. V dropped 0 bases and J dropped 9 bases, with 18 bases sitting between them. The CDR3 runs to 16 residues. CDR3 nucleotide sequence: TGCGCCAGCAGCCAAGACGACCGGACGGATGCCAGGCCCCAGCATTTT. Its translation: CASSQDDRTDARPQHF.

The rearrangement joins TRBV7-6 to TRBJ2-7, with TRBD2 matching 11 bases. CDR3 length equals 18 residues. Germline V gene lookup returns CDR1 SGHVS and CDR2 FNYEAQ. V shed 4 bases, J shed 0 bases, and the junction held 11 bases outside the gene matches. This CDR3 reads CASSSLRTSGGLSYEQYF. In nucleotides, the CDR3 is TGTGCCAGCAGCTCACTACGAACTAGCGGGGGTCTCTCCTACGAGCAGTACTTC.

The chain joins TRBV9 to TRBJ2-5; perhaps TRBD2 as D (5 bases). The V gene lost 3 bases and the J gene lost 4 bases, with 10 bases spanning the gap. The CDR3 has 13 residues. Germline lookup yields CDR1 SGDLS and CDR2 YYNGEE. CDR3 DNA: TGTGCCAGCAGCGGGGCTAGCTTAGAGACCCAGTACTTC. Its protein is CASSGASLETQYF.

V gene TRBV2 combines with J gene TRBJ1-1; D gene ambiguous. The CDR3 runs 12 residues. Looked up from germline, CDR1 is SNHLY and CDR2 is FYNNEI. Trimming stripped 10 bases from V and 7 bases from J, with 16 bases between. CDR3 sequence: CATHNLAYEAFF. The CDR3 bases are TGTGCCACACACAACTTGGCTTATGAAGCTTTCTTT.

This sequence joins TRBV19 and TRBJ2-4; D remains ambiguous. Germline CDR1 reads LNHDA; CDR2 reads SQIVND (reference sequence). Trimming took off 3 bases at V and 1 base at J, with 7 bases between the two ends. CDR3 length equals 14 residues. The CDR3 loop is CASSIMGAKNIQYF. DNA for the CDR3: TGTGCCAGTAGTATTATGGGGGCCAAAAACATTCAGTACTTC.

The table lists this clone with a few counts. V is TRBV3-1 (or the pseudogene TRBV3-2) and J is TRBJ1-1, with 7 bases fitting TRBD1. The CDR3 is 13 residues long. CDR1 and CDR2 (germline): LGHDT, YNNKEL (reference sequence). V was clipped by 5 bases and J by 7 bases; unmatched bases: 7. The DNA for the CDR3 is TGTGCCAGCAGCATGACAGGGCGTGGTGAAGCTTTCTTT. This encodes CASSMTGRGEAFF.

The V call is TRBV15, the J call TRBJ2-3; unclear D gene. Germline V gene data show CDR1 as LNHNV and CDR2 as YYDKDF (reference sequence). Trimming shortened V by 1 base and J by 0 bases, and 5 bases separated the two germline ends. The CDR3 consists of 14 residues. The CDR3 DNA reads TGTGCCACCAGCAGAGGGGATAGCACAGATACGCAGTATTTT. Its translation is CATSRGDSTDTQYF. The full variable domain, completed using reference TRBV15 and TRBJ2-3, is DAMVIQNPRYQVTQFGKPVTLSCSQTLNHNVMYWYQQKSSQAPKLLFHYYDKDFNNEADTPDNFQSRRPNTSFCFLDIRSPGLGDTAMYLCATSRGDSTDTQYFGPGTRLTVL.

This chain connects TRBV6-6 to TRBJ2-3; D is perhaps TRBD2 (6 bases). The CDR3 is 12 amino acids. Germline CDR1 is MNHNY and CDR2 is SVGAGI (reference sequence). V lost 9 bases, J lost 0 bases, and 7 bases lay in between. For the CDR3, the DNA is TGTGCCAGTCGGGGGAGCACAGATACGCAGTATTTT. Its protein is CASRGSTDTQYF.

This clone was seen just once. V and J are TRBV21-1 and TRBJ2-7; the table's D call TRBD2 went unverified against the DNA. TRBV21-1 is noted as a pseudogene. The CDR3 is made up of 14 amino acids. The CDR3 spells CASRFPKRVYEQYF. CDR3 sequence (DNA): TGTGCCAGCAGGTTCCCCAAGAGGGTCTACGAGCAGTACTTC.

The rearrangement joins TRBV12-5 to TRBJ1-5; D is possibly TRBD1 (6 bases). Trimming removed 3 bases at V and 5 bases at J, with 11 bases between. This CDR3 is 14 amino acids long. The germline V gene has CDR1 LGHNT and CDR2 FRNRAP. The chain's CDR3 is CASGLNRADQPQHF. The CDR3 DNA follows: TGTGCTAGTGGTTTAAACAGGGCTGATCAGCCCCAGCATTTT.

The genes are TRBV11-3 and TRBJ2-5; maybe TRBD1 (7 bases). With 5 bases removed from V and 5 bases from J, the gap between germline ends came to 12 bases. Looked up from germline, CDR1 is SGHNT and CDR2 is YENEEA. There are 13 residues in the CDR3. The CDR3 region has the DNA TGTGCCAGCAGCCCGACAGGGAGGGAGACCCAGTACTTC. Translating gives CASSPTGRETQYF. Using reference TRBV11-3 and TRBJ2-5 for the parts outside the CDR3, the full variable domain is EAGVVQSPRYKIIEKKQPVAFWCNPISGHNTLYWYLQNLGQGPELLIRYENEEAVDDSQLPKDRFSAERLKGVDSTLKIQPAELGDSAVYLCASSPTGRETQYFGPGTRLLVL.

The chain is built from TRBV11-2 and TRBJ1-6, with D perhaps TRBD1 (6 bases). The germline V and J ends were trimmed by 6 bases and 8 bases, with 14 bases remaining between them. The germline V gene has CDR1 SGHAT and CDR2 FQNNGV. CDR3 length: 14 amino acids. CDR3 amino acids: CASSFTGRDSPLHF. In DNA form, the CDR3 reads TGTGCCAGCAGTTTCACAGGGAGGGATTCACCCCTCCACTTT.

V is TRBV11-2 and J is TRBJ2-2; TRBD2 matches at 8 bases. The germline gives CDR1 SGHAT, CDR2 FQNNGV. Germline trimming cut 5 bases from V and 6 bases from J; bases unmatched to any gene: 11. The CDR3 runs 16 residues. The CDR3: CASSVLIREGPGELFF. DNA for the CDR3: TGTGCCAGCAGCGTCCTGATTCGGGAGGGCCCCGGGGAGCTGTTTTTT. Looking up the rest from reference TRBV11-2 and TRBJ2-2 gives the full variable domain: EAGVAQSPRYKIIEKRQSVAFWCNPISGHATLYWYQQILGQGPKLLIQFQNNGVVDDSQLPKDRFSAERLKGVDSTLKIQPAKLEDSAVYLCASSVLIREGPGELFFGEGSRLTVL.

The chain couples TRBV28 to TRBJ2-7; D gene ambiguous. This CDR3 comprises 11 residues. Germline loops: CDR1 MDHEN, CDR2 SYDVKM. V was cut by 6 bases and J by 6 bases, with 9 bases left in between. In nucleotides, the CDR3 is TGTGCCAGCAGCCTGGTGGGCGAGCAGTACTTC. As protein: CASSLVGEQYF. The variable domain in full, with the rest retrieved from reference TRBV28 and TRBJ2-7, is DVKVTQSSRYLVKRTGEKVFLECVQDMDHENMFWYRQDPGLGLRLIYFSYDVKMKEKGDIPEGYSVSREKKERFSLILESASTNQTSMYLCASSLVGEQYFGPGTRLTVT.

The chain recombines TRBV6-5 with TRBJ2-6; the D is unclear. Trimming took off 0 bases at V and 0 bases at J, with 6 bases between the two ends. The CDR3 totals 16 residues. CDR1 is MNHEY and CDR2 is SVGAGI in the germline V gene. CDR3 sequence: CASSYSVGSGANVLTF. The CDR3 DNA is TGTGCCAGCAGTTACTCTGTTGGCTCTGGGGCCAACGTCCTGACTTTC.

This clone was counted once. This rearrangement joins TRBV9 to TRBJ1-3; 7 positions agree with TRBD1. CDR1 is SGDLS, CDR2 YYNGEE, per germline. The CDR3 totals 17 residues. J was trimmed by 1 base and V by 5 bases; bases with no gene match: 12. The CDR3 here is CASSPRQGKGSGNTIYF. CDR3 in DNA: TGTGCCAGCAGTCCTAGACAGGGTAAGGGGTCTGGAAACACCATATATTTT. Full variable domain (outside the CDR3, taken from reference TRBV9 and TRBJ1-3): DSGVTQTPKHLITATGQRVTLRCSPRSGDLSVYWYQQSLDQGLQFLIQYYNGEERAKGNILERFSAQQFPDLHSELNLSSLELGDSALYFCASSPRQGKGSGNTIYFGEGSWLTVV.

V is TRBV28 and J is TRBJ1-3; D is possibly TRBD1 (5 bases). This CDR3 comprises 16 residues. Germline CDR1 reads MDHEN; CDR2 reads SYDVKM. The V end lost 6 bases, the J end lost 1 base, and 16 bases lay between the germline ends. CDR3 sequence (DNA): TGTGCCAGCAGGATCAGGGCCCTGAAGTCTGGAAACACCATATATTTT. Translated, it gives CASRIRALKSGNTIYF.

This clone was seen a few times. The rearrangement joins TRBV6-1 to TRBJ2-3; D remains unclear. There are 12 residues in the CDR3. Per germline, CDR1 MNHNS and CDR2 SASEGT. V lost 0 bases and J lost 4, with 2 bases in between. DNA for the CDR3: TGTGCCAGCAGTGAAGCCGCAGATACGCAGTATTTT. Translated, it gives CASSEAADTQYF.

This clone was observed a few times. The V and J genes are TRBV27 and TRBJ1-1; unclear D gene. The CDR3 loop spans 19 amino acids. The V gene lost 2 bases and the J gene lost 1 base, with 23 bases spanning the gap. CDR1 MNHEY and CDR2 SMNVEV come from the germline V gene (reference sequence). CDR3 DNA sequence: TGTGCCAGCAGTTTAAGTCAAAGCCCAAGCCACCCACAGAACACTGAAGCTTTCTTT. It is translated as CASSLSQSPSHPQNTEAFF.